The next 13 T cell receptor beta chains were all read from a single sample in a study of cytomegalovirus exposure and HLA in healthy donors. Assay: immunoSEQ multiplex PCR; the TCRdb copy retains only in-frame clones and omits some. Among 150,000 or so clones, about 88% were seen once, and the ten largest hold 3.3%. The material sequenced was PBMCs. All receptors derive from a woman between 18 and 29 years old in good health and CMV-seropositive.

About this clone: Additional DNA sequences in this sample encode the identical CDR3. This chain joins TRBV5-6 and TRBJ2-7; tentative D call: TRBD1 (5 bases). Trimming pared 0 bases from V and 9 bases from J, leaving 10 bases between. CDR1 is SGHDT and CDR2 is YYEEEE in the germline V gene. The CDR3 contains 12 residues. This CDR3 is CASSLVQGGQYF. CDR3 nucleotide sequence: TGTGCCAGCAGCTTGGTCCAGGGCGGGCAGTACTTC. The full variable domain, completed using reference TRBV5-6 and TRBJ2-7, is DAGVTQSPTHLIKTRGQQVTLRCSPKSGHDTVSWYQQALGQGPQFIFQYYEEEERQRGNFPDRFSGHQFPNYSSELNVNALLLGDSALYLCASSLVQGGQYFGPGTRLTVT.

This sequence joins TRBV29-1 and TRBJ1-2; D gene uncertain. The CDR3 covers 13 residues. Germline values: CDR1 SQVTM, CDR2 ANQGSEA. V lost 0 bases to trimming and J lost 6 bases, with 11 bases between them. The CDR3 DNA follows: TGCAGCGTTGAAGAAACCGGGGTCAATGGCTACACCTTC. Translated, it gives CSVEETGVNGYTF. The variable domain in full, completed from reference TRBV29-1 and TRBJ1-2, reads SAVISQKPSRDICQRGTSLTIQCQVDSQVTMMFWYRQQPGQSLTLIATANQGSEATYESGFVIDKFPISRPNLTFSTLTVSNMSPEDSSIYLCSVEETGVNGYTFGSGTRLTVV.

The rearrangement joins TRBV4-3 to TRBJ2-1; 10 bases are a match to TRBD2. Germline trimming cut 0 bases from V and 6 bases from J; bases unmatched to any gene: 5. Germline V gives CDR1 LGHNA, CDR2 YSLEER. The CDR3 consists of 16 residues. CDR3 coding DNA: TGCGCCAGCAGCCAAGATATCAGCGGGAGGGGCAATGAGCAGTTCTTC. It specifies CASSQDISGRGNEQFF.

The rearrangement joins TRBV9 to TRBJ2-3; 11 bases are shared with TRBD2. Germline values: CDR1 SGDLS, CDR2 YYNGEE. The CDR3 is made up of 15 amino acids. The V and J ends lost 3 bases and 2 bases, in that order; junction bases with no gene match: 2. The CDR3, as DNA: TGTGCCAGCAGCGGGGGACTAGCGGCCACAGATACGCAGTATTTT. Amino acids: CASSGGLAATDTQYF.

V gene TRBV11-2 combines with J gene TRBJ2-1; tentatively, D is TRBD1 (6 bases). Per the germline V gene, CDR1 is SGHAT and CDR2 is FQNNGV. The ends were cut back, 0 bases at V and 9 bases at J, with 9 bases in the middle. The CDR3 runs 13 residues. CDR3: CASSLDRGSEQFF. Written as DNA, the CDR3 is TGTGCCAGCAGCTTAGACAGGGGTAGTGAGCAGTTCTTC.

The V and J genes are TRBV7-6 and TRBJ2-1, with no clear D. The CDR3 is 14 amino acids. V was pared by 5 bases and J by 9 bases, with 17 bases between. The germline CDR1 and CDR2 sequences are SGHVS and FNYEAQ. The CDR3 nucleotides read TGTGCCAGCAGCCCCGCCCGAACTGTAAGTGAGCAGTTCTTC. This codes for CASSPARTVSEQFF.

The chain recombines TRBV9 with TRBJ2-4, with TRBD1 matching over 8 bases. V gave up 5 bases and J gave up 1 base; unmatched junction bases: 11. The CDR3 runs 17 residues. The germline gives CDR1 SGDLS, CDR2 YYNGEE. CDR3 DNA: TGTGCCAGCAGGGCAAACGACAGGGGAGGTGCCAAAAACATTCAGTACTTC. It translates to CASRANDRGGAKNIQYF.

The chain joins TRBV4-2 to TRBJ2-7; 13 bases map to TRBD2. Germline V gene lookup returns CDR1 LGHNA and CDR2 YNFKEQ. This CDR3 has 16 amino acids. V lost 4 bases and J lost 5; bases outside the gene matches: 8. CDR3 sequence: CASSPRLAGGRDEQYF. In nucleotides, the CDR3 is TGTGCCAGCAGCCCGAGACTAGCGGGAGGTCGGGACGAGCAGTACTTC.

The V gene is TRBV5-4, the J gene TRBJ2-2, with D possibly matching TRBD2 (6 bases). CDR3 length: 16 residues. CDR1 is SGHNT and CDR2 is YYREEE in the germline V gene (reference sequence). Trimming removed 4 bases at V and 0 bases at J, with 13 bases between. The CDR3: CASSTFSGANTGELFF. DNA for the CDR3: TGTGCCAGCAGCACTTTTTCGGGAGCGAACACCGGGGAGCTGTTTTTT.

The chain couples TRBV4-1 to TRBJ2-7; 11 nucleotides line up with TRBD2. This CDR3 comprises 17 residues. Germline lookup yields CDR1 MGHRA and CDR2 YSYEKL. Trimming cost V 0 bases and J 4 bases; bases outside gene matches: 8. DNA for the CDR3: TGCGCCAGCAGCCAAGATCCTGCGACTAGCGGGACGTACGAGCAGTACTTC. It encodes CASSQDPATSGTYEQYF.

V and J are TRBV19 and TRBJ1-5; D is possibly TRBD1 (6 bases). This CDR3 comprises 15 residues. Trimming removed 6 bases at V and 3 bases at J, with 15 bases between. Germline-derived CDR1 and CDR2 are LNHDA and SQIVND (reference sequence). The CDR3 protein is CASSRGSVYNQPQHF. CDR3 DNA: TGTGCCAGTAGCAGGGGCAGCGTATACAATCAGCCCCAGCATTTT.

This clone has just a few counts. CDR3 amino acids: CATSWRPGLAHEQYF. CDR3 DNA sequence: TGTGCCACCAGCTGGAGGCCGGGACTAGCCCACGAGCAGTACTTC. The chain has TRBV15 and TRBJ2-7; 9 bases match TRBD2. This CDR3 spans 15 amino acids. Germline V gene sequence: CDR1 LNHNV, CDR2 YYDKDF (reference sequence). V lost 5 bases, J lost 5 bases, and 10 bases stayed unmatched.

The chain carries TRBV27 and TRBJ2-1, with a possible D match to TRBD1 (6 bases). CDR1 is MNHEY, CDR2 SMNVEV, per germline (reference sequence). V was clipped by 5 bases and J by 4 bases, with 18 bases between them. This CDR3 is 16 amino acids long. Here the CDR3 reads CASSTLGRGHYNEQFF. The CDR3 DNA follows: TGTGCCAGCAGTACCTTAGGCAGGGGTCATTACAATGAGCAGTTCTTC.